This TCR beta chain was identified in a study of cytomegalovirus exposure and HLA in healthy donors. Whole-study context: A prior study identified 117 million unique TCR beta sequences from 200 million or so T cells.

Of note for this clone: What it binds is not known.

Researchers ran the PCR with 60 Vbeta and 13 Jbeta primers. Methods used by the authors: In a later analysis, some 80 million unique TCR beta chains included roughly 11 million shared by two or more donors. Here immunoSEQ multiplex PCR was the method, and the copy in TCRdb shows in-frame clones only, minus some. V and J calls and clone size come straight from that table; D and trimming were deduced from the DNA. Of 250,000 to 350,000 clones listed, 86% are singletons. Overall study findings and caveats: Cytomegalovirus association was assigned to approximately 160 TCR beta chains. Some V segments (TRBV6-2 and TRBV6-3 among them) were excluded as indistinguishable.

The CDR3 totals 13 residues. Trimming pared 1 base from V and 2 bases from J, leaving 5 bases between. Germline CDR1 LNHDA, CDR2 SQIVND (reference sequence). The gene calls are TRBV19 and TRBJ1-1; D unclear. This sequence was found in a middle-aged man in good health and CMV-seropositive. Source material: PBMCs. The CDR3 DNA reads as TGTGCCAGTAGTATAGGGCCTAACACTGAAGCTTTCTTT. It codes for CASSIGPNTEAFF.